This T cell receptor beta chain was identified in a study of CD8 T cells in ankylosing spondylitis. General study results and limits: Apparently characteristic of ankylosing spondylitis blood was a TCR beta motif (fewer than ten highly homologous variants). Several of the motif variants were reported before in synovial fluid and blood from reactive arthritis. With a CD8+ phenotype, disease-linked clones were relatively rare in peripheral blood.

Trimming took 1 base from V and 0 from J, leaving 10 bases between them. The CDR3 is 16 residues long. Germline CDR1 is SGHTA and CDR2 is FQGNSA. With molecular barcodes, quantitative 5'-RACE was used to make the TCR beta libraries. MiXCR, run by TCRdb on the 5' RACE reads, gives a single entry per CDR3 protein. In the table there are about 300,000 distinct CDR3 sequences, around a tenth of which are singletons. Concerning this clonotype itself: The antigen remains unidentified.

The rearrangement links TRBV7-2 to TRBJ1-3; D remains unclear. The receptor was isolated from a female donor with ankylosing spondylitis or in good health (not recorded which). Sequencing used blood, either unsorted or a sorted T cell fraction (not recorded which). CDR3 protein: CASSLVGGISGNTIYF. DNA of the CDR3: TGTGCCAGCAGCTTAGTGGGCGGTATCTCTGGAAACACCATATATTTT.